The entry that follows covers one TCR beta chain sequence. No antigen is known for it. The data are from a study of CD8 T cells in Susac syndrome. Overall study results and limits: As the study acknowledged, the number of individuals who were part of its TCR sequencing and HLA analysis was relatively small.

The CDR3 runs to 16 residues. Trimming shortened V by 2 bases and J by 0 bases, and 15 bases separated the two germline ends. The germline CDR1 and CDR2 sequences are SGDLS and YYNGEE. Random hexamers were used to reverse transcribe the RNA input (about 0.5 to 1 ug). TCRdb analysed the immunoSEQ multiplex PCR reads with MiXCR anew, one entry per CDR3 protein. The table shows some 300,000 distinct CDR3 sequences, with 70% to 90% occurring only once. The authors sequenced TCR beta from blood CD8+ and CD4+ T cells. The CD8+ and CD4+ T cells were negatively isolated, with the TEMRA cells enriched by FACS.

This sequence originates from a human donor with multiple sclerosis. Sequencing was performed on CD8+ T cells from PBMCs. The chain joins TRBV9 to TRBJ2-7, with a possible D match to TRBD2 (6 bases). In nucleotides, the CDR3 is TGTGCCAGCAGCGTCGGGGGAGTAACGGGCTCCTACGAGCAGTACTTC. Its translation: CASSVGGVTGSYEQYF.